This is a list of T cell receptor beta chains from one sample in a study of blood T cell repertoires in COVID-19. Produced via immunoSEQ multiplex PCR; TCRdb's table is partial and in-frame only. The sample lists just under 90,000 clones; 88% were seen once. Sequencing was carried out using peripheral blood. Receptors originate from a woman aged 80 or over with acute or convalescent COVID-19. The CDR3 runs from the conserved cysteine through the conserved F or W. D genes are given only for firm matches. Size is stated for part of the rows, as once, few or many counts, or as a class when the clone is expanded.

j_gene,abundance,v_gene,d_gene,CDR3nt,CDR3aa
TRBJ1-1,once,TRBV30,TRBD1,TGTGCCTGGAGATACAGGGGGTCAGGCACTGAAGCTTTCTTT,CAWRYRGSGTEAFF
TRBJ2-5,once,TRBV7-3,TRBD1,TGTGCCAGCAGTCCTTCCAGGGGGAACCAAGAGACCCAGTACTTC,CASSPSRGNQETQYF
TRBJ1-2,once,TRBV6-1,NA,TGTGCCAGCAGTGAGTCGACAGATTACTATGGCTACACCTTC,CASSESTDYYGYTF
TRBJ1-1,NA,TRBV18,NA,TGTGCCAGCTCATACAACAGGGAAACTGAAGCTTTCTTT,CASSYNRETEAFF
TRBJ1-1,NA,TRBV11-3,TRBD1,TGTGCCAGCAGCTTAGGACAGGGGGTAGGCACTGAAGCTTTCTTT,CASSLGQGVGTEAFF
TRBJ1-1,NA,TRBV7-2,TRBD1,TGTGCCAGCAGCTTAGACAGGGGGCTCATGAAAGCTTTCTTT,CASSLDRGLMKAFF
TRBJ1-2,NA,TRBV12-3/TRBV12-4,NA,TGTGCCAGCAGAGTGGGAGGTCCCTATGGCTACACCTTC,CASRVGGPYGYTF
TRBJ1-2,NA,TRBV7-6,NA,TGTGCCAGCAGCGGAAGGGGGGGAGCTAACTATGGCTACACCTTC,CASSGRGGANYGYTF
TRBJ1-1,NA,TRBV11-1,NA,TGTGCCAGCAGCCCGACAGGCAGGACTGAAGCTTTCTTT,CASSPTGRTEAFF
TRBJ1-1,NA,TRBV2,NA,TGTGCCAGCAGTGAAGTCGGGACTGAAGCTTTCTTT,CASSEVGTEAFF
TRBJ1-1,NA,TRBV29-1,TRBD1,TGCAGCGTTGAAGGCAACAGGGGGAGCACTGAAGCTTTCTTT,CSVEGNRGSTEAFF
TRBJ1-4,NA,TRBV5-1,NA,TGCGCCAGCAGCTTGGACAGCCCAAATGAAAAACTGTTTTTT,CASSLDSPNEKLFF
TRBJ1-2,NA,TRBV10-3,NA,TGTGCCATCAGCCGCCCTTGGGACATCGATGGCTACACCTTC,CAISRPWDIDGYTF
TRBJ2-2,NA,TRBV6-2/TRBV6-3,NA,TGTGCCAGCAGTCTCCGGGGAACCGGGGAGCTGTTTTTT,CASSLRGTGELFF
TRBJ2-3,NA,TRBV4-3,TRBD2,TGCGCCAAACAACTGGTGCGGGAGGCCCCACTCGGGTCCCCACACTCAGATACGCAGTATTTT,CAKQLVREAPLGSPHSDTQYF
TRBJ1-1,NA,TRBV28,NA,TGTGCCAGCAGTTTCCTAGGGGCCCAGAACACTGAAGCTTTCTTT,CASSFLGAQNTEAFF
TRBJ2-1,few,TRBV29-1,NA,TGCAGCGTCAGAGGGAGTTTGAGCTCCTACAATGAGCAGTTCTTC,CSVRGSLSSYNEQFF
TRBJ2-3,NA,TRBV27,NA,TGTGCCAGTCGAGCGGGTCCCCTCCTTAAGCAGTATTTT,CASRAGPLLKQYF
TRBJ2-1,NA,TRBV18,NA,TGTGCCAGCTCACGCGGGACAGACAATGAGCAGTTCTTC,CASSRGTDNEQFF
TRBJ2-5,once,TRBV7-2,NA,TGTGCCAGCAGCCCAAGACAGGGACTGGAGACCCAGTACTTC,CASSPRQGLETQYF
TRBJ1-1,NA,TRBV6-5,NA,TGTGCCAGCAGTCCTTCCGGGGGGTACACTGAAGCTTTCTTT,CASSPSGGYTEAFF
TRBJ1-5,NA,TRBV4-3,NA,TGCGCCAGCAGCCAAGAACCTAACAGCAATCAGCCCCAGCATTTT,CASSQEPNSNQPQHF
TRBJ2-2,NA,TRBV7-6,TRBD2,TGTGCCAGCAGCTTAGTACTAGCGGGGGGTACCGGGGAGCTGTTTTTT,CASSLVLAGGTGELFF
TRBJ1-5,once,TRBV18,NA,TGTGCCAGCTCCCCCCGGGACAATCAGCCCCAGCATTTT,CASSPRDNQPQHF
TRBJ1-1,NA,TRBV3-1/TRBV3-2,TRBD1,TGTGCCAGCAGCGAGCACAGGGGCACTGAAGCTTTCTTT,CASSEHRGTEAFF
TRBJ1-1,NA,TRBV7-8,NA,TGTGCCAGCAGCTTATTACACATGAACACTGAAGCTTTCTTT,CASSLLHMNTEAFF
TRBJ1-6,NA,TRBV2,NA,TGTGCCAGCAGTCTTACGAGCTCCACGAATTCACCCCTCCACTTT,CASSLTSSTNSPLHF
TRBJ2-7,NA,TRBV27,TRBD1,TGTGCCAGCAGTGGGGGACAGGGGAGGTCCGAGCAGTACTTC,CASSGGQGRSEQYF
TRBJ1-6,NA,TRBV4-1,NA,TGCGCCAGCAGCCGCACAGGGTCCCCGAGTAATTCACCCCTCCACTTT,CASSRTGSPSNSPLHF
TRBJ2-2,NA,TRBV6-5,NA,TGTGCCAGCACGTCAGTTAACACCGGGGAGCTGTTTTTT,CASTSVNTGELFF
TRBJ2-3,NA,TRBV9,NA,TGTGCCAGCAGCGTAGGAGCGTCCAGCACAGATACGCAGTATTTT,CASSVGASSTDTQYF
TRBJ2-2,once,TRBV30,TRBD1,TGTGCCTGGTGTTACTTCCAGGGGGCGCTAGGCGGGGAGCTGTTTTTT,CAWCYFQGALGGELFF
TRBJ2-7,once,TRBV6-5,TRBD2,TGTGCCAGCAGTTACTCCTGGCTAGCGGGAGGGCTCGAGCAGTACTTC,CASSYSWLAGGLEQYF
TRBJ1-5,NA,TRBV18,NA,TGTGCCAGCTCACCACGCTCGGCCGGGGGTTCCAATAGCAATCAGCCCCAGCATTTT,CASSPRSAGGSNSNQPQHF
TRBJ1-5,NA,TRBV30,NA,TGTGCCTGGAGCCGGGGCACAGGGCAGCCCCAGCATTTT,CAWSRGTGQPQHF
TRBJ2-5,once,TRBV12-5,TRBD1,TGTGCTAGTGGTTTAGGGACAGGGGGGTTAGGGGAGACCCAGTACTTC,CASGLGTGGLGETQYF
TRBJ1-5,NA,TRBV29-1,TRBD1,TGCAGCGTGGGGGCTCAGGGGGCCGGTCAGCCCCAGCATTTT,CSVGAQGAGQPQHF
TRBJ2-3,NA,TRBV19,TRBD2,TGTGCCAGTATGATAGCGGGGGCCACAGATACGCAGTATTTT,CASMIAGATDTQYF
TRBJ1-6,NA,TRBV4-1,NA,TGCGCCAGCAGCCAAGTGCCGGGGGAAGTTTCACCCCTCCACTTT,CASSQVPGEVSPLHF
TRBJ2-2,NA,TRBV4-3,TRBD2,TGCGCCAGCAGCCAAGTGAGGGTTTATAGCGGGAGGGCCTCCGGGGAGCTGTTTTTT,CASSQVRVYSGRASGELFF
TRBJ2-3,NA,TRBV28,TRBD2,TGTGCCAGCTGGGAGGGAGCTAGCGGGAGGGCCATTGATATAGATACGCAGTATTTT,CASWEGASGRAIDIDTQYF
TRBJ1-5,NA,TRBV19,NA,TGTGCCAGTAGTATCGCCCCGACAGGTAGCAATCAGCCCCAGCATTTT,CASSIAPTGSNQPQHF
TRBJ2-7,NA,TRBV2,NA,TGTGCCAGCAGTGGGATGCCGAGCGGTGCTTCCTACGAGCAGTACTTC,CASSGMPSGASYEQYF
TRBJ1-3,few,TRBV4-3,NA,TGCGCCAGCAGCCAAGAGCCCCCGGGGAGGGACTCTGGAAACACCATATATTTT,CASSQEPPGRDSGNTIYF
TRBJ2-2,NA,TRBV7-9,TRBD2,TGTGCCAGCAGCTTGTTCGGGAGGGCCTCCGGGGAGCTGTTTTTT,CASSLFGRASGELFF
TRBJ2-1,once,TRBV5-1,TRBD2,TGCGCCAGCAGCCTAGGCAGACTAGCGGGGGGATACAATGAGCAGTTCTTC,CASSLGRLAGGYNEQFF
TRBJ1-6,NA,TRBV28,NA,TGTGCCAGCAGTTTAGGTACCGGGACACTTAATAATTCACCCCTCCACTTT,CASSLGTGTLNNSPLHF
TRBJ2-2,NA,TRBV27,TRBD2,TGTGCCAGCCGGCCAGCGGGGGGCCTGGGGGTCGGGGAGCTGTTTTTT,CASRPAGGLGVGELFF
TRBJ1-2,NA,TRBV28,NA,TGTGCCAGCAGTTTTCTAGGGGCGACGACTAACTATGGCTACACCTTC,CASSFLGATTNYGYTF
TRBJ2-7,once,TRBV7-2,NA,TGTGCCAGCAGATTTACAGGGAAACCCTACGAGCAGTACTTC,CASRFTGKPYEQYF
TRBJ1-1,NA,TRBV6-5,NA,TGTGCCAGCAGTTACTCGAGTTCTACCACTGAAGCTTTCTTT,CASSYSSSTTEAFF
TRBJ1-4,NA,TRBV2,NA,TGTGCCAGCAGTCGAAGGGCTGGGGGCGAAAAACTGTTTTTT,CASSRRAGGEKLFF
TRBJ1-4,NA,TRBV7-2,NA,TGTGCCAGCAGCTCCGAGACAGTTGCAACTAATGAAAAACTGTTTTTT,CASSSETVATNEKLFF
TRBJ1-2,NA,TRBV10-3,NA,TGTGCCAGCAAGCTGGGACTTTCCGGCTATGGCTACACCTTC,CASKLGLSGYGYTF
TRBJ2-3,NA,TRBV4-3,TRBD2,TGCGCCAGCAGCCAGATTGCGACTAGCGGGGGTGATACGCAGTATTTT,CASSQIATSGGDTQYF
TRBJ1-6,NA,TRBV6-2/TRBV6-3,TRBD1,TGTGCCAGCAGTACGACAGGGGGTAATTCACCCCTCCACTTT,CASSTTGGNSPLHF
TRBJ2-1,once,TRBV6-5,TRBD2,TGTGCCAGCAGATTGACTAGCGTCTACAATGAGCAGTTCTTC,CASRLTSVYNEQFF
TRBJ2-1,NA,TRBV6-5,TRBD2,TGTGCCAGCAGTTACGCGGGAGCTTTATACAATGAGCAGTTCTTC,CASSYAGALYNEQFF
TRBJ1-2,NA,TRBV6-6,TRBD1,TGTGCCAGCATTCCTACGATACAGGGGGCGGATGGCTACACCTTC,CASIPTIQGADGYTF
TRBJ1-1,NA,TRBV11-3,TRBD1,TGTGCCAGCAGCTTGACAGGGGGTGACACTGAAGCTTTCTTT,CASSLTGGDTEAFF